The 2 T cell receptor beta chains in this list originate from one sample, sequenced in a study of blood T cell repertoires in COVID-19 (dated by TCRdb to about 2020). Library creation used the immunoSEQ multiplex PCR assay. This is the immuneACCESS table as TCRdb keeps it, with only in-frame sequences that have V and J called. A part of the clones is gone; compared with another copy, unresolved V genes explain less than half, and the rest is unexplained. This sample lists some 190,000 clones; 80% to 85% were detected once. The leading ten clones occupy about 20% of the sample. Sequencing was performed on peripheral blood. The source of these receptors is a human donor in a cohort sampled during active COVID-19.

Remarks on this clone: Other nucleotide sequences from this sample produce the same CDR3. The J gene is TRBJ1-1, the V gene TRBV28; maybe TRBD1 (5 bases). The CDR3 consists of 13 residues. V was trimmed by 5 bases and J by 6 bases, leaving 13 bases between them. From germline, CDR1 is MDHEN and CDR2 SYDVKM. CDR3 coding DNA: TGTGCCAGCAGTCTAACAGGAAGGGCTGAAGCTTTCTTT. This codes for CASSLTGRAEAFF. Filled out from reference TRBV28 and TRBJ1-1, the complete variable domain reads DVKVTQSSRYLVKRTGEKVFLECVQDMDHENMFWYRQDPGLGLRLIYFSYDVKMKEKGDIPEGYSVSREKKERFSLILESASTNQTSMYLCASSLTGRAEAFFGQGTRLTVV.

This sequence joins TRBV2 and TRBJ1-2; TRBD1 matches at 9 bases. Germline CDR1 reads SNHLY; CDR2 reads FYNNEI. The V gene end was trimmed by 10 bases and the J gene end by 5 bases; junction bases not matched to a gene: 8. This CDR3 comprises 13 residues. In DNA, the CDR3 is TGTGCCACCCTTGGACAGGGGCTGTATGGCTACACCTTC. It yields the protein CATLGQGLYGYTF.